This T cell receptor (beta chain) was sequenced for a study of long-term antiretroviral therapy in people with HIV. The study, taken as a whole, reports: The clones with expansion before ART were dominant in the repertoire at all time points.

The immunoSEQ assay was v3.0, run at survey level. This table comes from immunoSEQ multiplex PCR, and its TCRdb copy is limited to in-frame clones, with some not included. The table shows about 19,000 clones, with approximately 80% occurring only once. This clone was observed a handful of times. What it recognizes is unknown. CDR1 and CDR2 (germline): SEHNR, FQNEAQ (reference sequence). CDR3 length equals 15 residues. V was pared by 4 bases and J by 4 bases, with 17 bases between. The TCR originated in a woman between 35 and 50 years old with HIV. This sequence joins TRBV7-9 and TRBJ2-7, with D possibly matching TRBD2 (6 bases). This specimen was unsorted PBMCs, taken 0.2 years after starting antiretroviral therapy. CDR3 DNA: TGTGCCAGCAGCTACCCCCCGGAGGGACTTTACGAGCAGTACTTC. Encoded protein: CASSYPPEGLYEQYF.